The T cell receptor beta chain described here comes from a study of regulatory T cells in long-lasting Graves disease. Whole-study findings and limits: The work looked only at peripheral blood and did not look at thyroid tissue.

Described time point: newly diagnosed GD, antithyroid drugs for less than 3 months. Construction of the TCR library relied on RNA isolated from PBMCs. Worth noting for this clonotype: Its antigen is not known.

Trimming cost V 0 bases and J 11 bases, with 12 bases left between them. The CDR3 totals 13 residues. Germline V gene data show CDR1 as KGHDR and CDR2 as SFDVKD. Investigators prepared the TCR beta libraries by applying iRepertoire HTBI primers and Arm-PCR of CDR3 regions. TCRdb reprocessed the multiplex PCR reads with MiXCR, giving one entry per CDR3 protein. This table has 400,000 to 500,000 distinct CDR3 sequences, about 15% appearing once. The sample also formed part of further work on T cells in Graves' hyperthyroidism and ophthalmopathy. That publication notes: During a first-round RT-PCR of the TCR CDR3, the HTBI primer set was used. Clonotypes that were expanded in thyroid above 0.001 mostly appeared in blood too. Separation of ophthalmopathy from stable hyperthyroidism was achieved by a 13 V-J model.

The chain uses TRBV24-1 and TRBJ1-1; D is ambiguous. This sample comprised peripheral blood mononuclear cells (PBMCs), obtained at new diagnosis, from a patient treated with antithyroid drugs. This TCR derives from a woman aged 40 to 50 with Graves disease. The CDR3 coding sequence is TGTGCCACCAGTGATTTGCAGACCGGGGAGGCTTTCTTT. Encoded protein: CATSDLQTGEAFF.